The 26 T cell receptor beta chains in this list originate from one sample, sequenced in a study of CD8 T cells in Susac syndrome. Random hexamers were used to reverse transcribe an amount of about 0.45 to 1 ug RNA. TCRdb fed the immunoSEQ multiplex PCR reads into MiXCR, producing one record per CDR3 protein. The top ten hold 0.095% to 0.14% of the sample, which has hundreds of thousands of distinct CDR3 sequences, approximately 84% seen once. The source material was CD8+ T cells from PBMCs. These receptors came from a human donor with multiple sclerosis.

This clonotype has just one count. The chain combines TRBV20-1 with TRBJ2-1; D gene ambiguous. Germline CDR1 and CDR2: DFQATT and SNEGSKA (reference sequence). The CDR3 is made up of 14 amino acids. V was pared by 1 base and J by 4 bases, with 11 bases between. The DNA of the CDR3 is TGCAGTGCTAGAGCCGTAGCAGGATACAATGAGCAGTTCTTC. Translation gives CSARAVAGYNEQFF.

The chain joins TRBV12-3 or TRBV12-4 to TRBJ1-3; D ambiguous. V gave up 9 bases and J gave up 4 bases, with 13 bases separating them. This CDR3 is 13 amino acids long. The DNA for the CDR3 is TGTGCCAGTCTCCACGCTCGAGGAAACACCATATATTTT. It codes for CASLHARGNTIYF.

The V call is TRBV9, the J call TRBJ2-7; 10 bases are shared with TRBD2. The germline V gene has CDR1 SGDLS and CDR2 YYNGEE. V lost 3 bases, J lost 0 bases, and 3 bases stayed unmatched. The CDR3 has 15 amino acids. The CDR3, as DNA: TGTGCCAGCAGCGACGGACTAGCGGCCTCCTACGAGCAGTACTTC. This encodes CASSDGLAASYEQYF.

This clonotype was counted between two and nine times. The V call is TRBV6-2 or TRBV6-3, the J call TRBJ2-7; perhaps D is TRBD1 or TRBD2 (5 bases each). The CDR3 loop spans 14 amino acids. From germline, CDR1 is MNHEY and CDR2 SVGEGT. Trimming cost V 2 bases and J 4 bases, with 12 bases left between them. In DNA, the CDR3 is TGTGCCAGCAGTTACGTGGGACCGAAATACGAGCAGTACTTC. Protein: CASSYVGPKYEQYF.

The rearrangement joins TRBV11-2 to TRBJ2-5; 10 positions match TRBD2. The CDR3 covers 16 residues. Germline values: CDR1 SGHAT, CDR2 FQNNGV. V was clipped by 1 base and J by 4 bases; unmatched bases: 6. Written as DNA, the CDR3 is TGTGCCAGCAGCTTAGGCAGCGGGAGGGCCCGAGAGACCCAGTACTTC. Protein: CASSLGSGRARETQYF.

The chain is built from TRBV3-1 and TRBJ2-2; 8 nucleotides line up with TRBD2. The trim removed 0 bases at V and 7 bases at J, leaving 13 bases unmatched. Germline values: CDR1 LGHDT, CDR2 YNNKEL (reference sequence). The CDR3 has 18 residues. CDR3 nucleotide sequence: TGTGCCAGCAGCCAAGATCGGGGGGGCCCCGTCCCAGGCGGGGAGCTGTTTTTT. Amino acids: CASSQDRGGPVPGGELFF.

The V gene is TRBV20-1, the J gene TRBJ2-1; 9 bases are a match to TRBD2. CDR1 and CDR2 from the germline V gene are DFQATT and SNEGSKA (reference sequence). The ends lost 6 bases at V and 8 bases at J; junction bases unmatched: 8. The CDR3 extends over 13 amino acids. DNA of the CDR3: TGCAGTGCGCGAACGGGACTAGCAGATGAGCAGTTCTTC. This translates into CSARTGLADEQFF.

This clonotype was detected a few times. This rearrangement joins TRBV11-2 to TRBJ2-7; possibly TRBD1 or TRBD2 for D (5 bases each). Germline V gene data show CDR1 as SGHAT and CDR2 as FQNNGV. V dropped 1 base and J dropped 0 bases, with 13 bases sitting between them. The CDR3 runs 16 residues. The CDR3 DNA reads as TGTGCCAGCAGCTTAGTTCTTCAGGGAGCCTCCTACGAGCAGTACTTC. It specifies CASSLVLQGASYEQYF.

The J gene is TRBJ2-1, the V gene TRBV28; tentative D call: TRBD2 (6 bases). CDR3 length equals 16 residues. Germline V lookup: CDR1 MDHEN, CDR2 SYDVKM. The V end was cut by 5 bases, the J end by 10 bases, with 24 bases between. CDR3 amino acids: CASSAWTLGGINEQFF. The CDR3 DNA reads as TGTGCCAGCAGTGCCTGGACCCTGGGGGGAATAAACGAGCAGTTCTTC.

The J gene is TRBJ2-2, the V gene TRBV27, with D possibly being TRBD1 (5 bases). This CDR3 is built from 16 residues. The germline CDR1 and CDR2 sequences are MNHEY and SMNVEV (reference sequence). Trimming took 3 bases from V and 4 from J, leaving 15 bases between them. Here the CDR3 DNA reads TGTGCCAGCAGTTTGATCAGGGCGGATACCACCGGGGAGCTGTTTTTT. Its protein product is CASSLIRADTTGELFF.

V usage is TRBV6-1 and J usage is TRBJ2-7, with D hard to call. Deletions cut 5 bases from V and 2 bases from J, with 10 bases between. This CDR3 contains 13 residues. Germline CDR1 reads MNHNS; CDR2 reads SASEGT. In nucleotides, the CDR3 is TGTGCCAGCAGTCCCCGGACGCCCTACGAGCAGTACTTC. Translated, it gives CASSPRTPYEQYF.

The chain couples TRBV12-3 or TRBV12-4 to TRBJ2-7, with TRBD2 as a possible D gene (5 bases). V gave up 6 bases and J gave up 7 bases, with 16 bases separating them. CDR3 size: 13 residues. DNA for the CDR3: TGTGCCAGCAGCACTAGACCTGTAGGGGAGCAGTACTTC. Translated, it gives CASSTRPVGEQYF.

The chain carries TRBV9 and TRBJ1-3; the D is unclear. Between the trimmed V and J ends, which lost 4 bases and 4 bases, there was a span of 3 bases. The CDR3 has 11 residues. Per germline, CDR1 SGDLS and CDR2 YYNGEE. CDR3 protein: CASSTGNTIYF. The CDR3 DNA sequence: TGTGCCAGCAGCACGGGAAACACCATATATTTT.

The chain's CDR3 is CASSGMDSNEQYF. DNA for the CDR3: TGTGCCAGCAGCGGGATGGACAGCAACGAGCAGTACTTC. V gene TRBV25-1 combines with J gene TRBJ2-7; tentatively, D is TRBD1 (6 bases). The length of the CDR3 is 13 residues. CDR1 is MGHDK, CDR2 SYGVNS, per germline. V lost 6 bases, J lost 5 bases, and 14 bases lay in between.

The CDR3 nucleotides read TGTGCCAGCAGCCGAGACAGGGGACGCACTGAAGCTTTCTTT. The encoded protein is CASSRDRGRTEAFF. V usage is TRBV27 and J usage is TRBJ1-1; the match to TRBD1 covers 8 bases. The CDR3 sequence is 14 residues long. The V segment lost 6 bases and the J segment 4 bases; nucleotides outside the gene matches: 7. CDR1 is MNHEY and CDR2 is SMNVEV in the germline V gene (reference sequence).

V is TRBV6-5 and J is TRBJ2-1; D might be TRBD2 (5 bases). Looked up from germline, CDR1 is MNHEY and CDR2 is SVGAGI. The CDR3 length is 14 residues. Trimming left V 0 bases short and J 8 bases short, with 11 bases between. CDR3 DNA sequence: TGTGCCAGCAGTTACTCGACGGCTAGCTATGAGCAGTTCTTC. Translated: CASSYSTASYEQFF.

The rearrangement uses TRBV7-8 and TRBJ2-7; D possibly corresponds to TRBD1 (6 bases). The CDR3 runs to 18 residues. The V gene lost 1 base and the J gene lost 3 bases, with 22 bases spanning the gap. The germline CDR1 and CDR2 sequences are SGHVS and FQNEAQ. The CDR3 sequence is CASSLGLVGARIYYEQYF. CDR3 bases: TGTGCCAGCAGCTTAGGGTTGGTGGGGGCGCGGATATACTACGAGCAGTACTTC.

The chain links TRBV13 to TRBJ1-1, with a weak D call TRBD1 (6 bases). CDR1 and CDR2 (germline): PRHDT, FYEKMQ (reference sequence). The V and J ends lost 1 base and 4 bases respectively, with 16 bases between them. There are 16 residues in the CDR3. The CDR3 is CASSLDFGGPSTEAFF. Here the CDR3 DNA reads TGTGCCAGCAGCTTAGATTTCGGGGGGCCGAGCACTGAAGCTTTCTTT.

The chain links TRBV27 to TRBJ2-2; 7 bases match TRBD2. Trimming removed 1 base from V and 5 bases from J; junction bases left unmatched: 4. The CDR3 has 15 amino acids. Per the germline V gene, CDR1 is MNHEY and CDR2 is SMNVEV (reference sequence). As DNA, the CDR3 is TGTGCCAGCAGTTTATTTGCGGGAGTGACCGGGGAGCTGTTTTTT. It specifies CASSLFAGVTGELFF.

This chain connects TRBV19 to TRBJ2-7; D call uncertain. The CDR3 is made up of 14 amino acids. V lost 3 bases, J lost 3 bases, and 12 bases lay in between. The germline gives CDR1 LNHDA, CDR2 SQIVND (reference sequence). CDR3 in amino acids: CASSIKKGGYEQYF. As DNA, the CDR3 is TGTGCCAGTAGTATCAAAAAGGGTGGCTACGAGCAGTACTTC.

This chain connects TRBV28 to TRBJ1-1, with 7 nucleotides matching TRBD1. The germline V gene has CDR1 MDHEN and CDR2 SYDVKM. Trimming took 2 bases from V and 14 from J; bases not matched to a gene: 14. This CDR3 is built from 14 residues. CDR3 bases: TGTGCCAGCAGTTTAAGGGGGACAGCCTTCGGAAGCTTCTTT. This translates into CASSLRGTAFGSFF.

The chain has TRBV27 and TRBJ2-1; a possible D gene is TRBD1 (6 bases). This CDR3 comprises 13 residues. V was trimmed by 5 bases and J by 9 bases, leaving 14 bases between them. Germline-derived CDR1 and CDR2 are MNHEY and SMNVEV (reference sequence). CDR3 protein: CASSHNREREQFF. CDR3 nucleotide sequence: TGTGCCAGCAGTCACAACAGGGAGCGTGAGCAGTTCTTC.

This clonotype has a handful of counts. The gene calls are TRBV7-9 and TRBJ2-5; 10 bases fit TRBD2. The CDR3 sequence is 14 residues long. After removal of 11 bases from V and 2 bases from J, the junction contained 8 bases not matched to a gene. From germline, CDR1 is SEHNR and CDR2 FQNEAQ (reference sequence). CDR3 in amino acids: CAGHGLAEQETQYF. The DNA for the CDR3 is TGTGCCGGGCACGGACTAGCGGAACAAGAGACCCAGTACTTC.

The chain recombines TRBV7-9 with TRBJ2-1; 10 bases align to TRBD1. This CDR3 contains 15 residues. V lost 3 bases and J lost 8; bases outside the gene matches: 7. The germline CDR1 and CDR2 sequences are SEHNR and FQNEAQ (reference sequence). The CDR3 DNA follows: TGTGCCAGCAGCTTTCCCGGACAGGGGGTTTATGAGCAGTTCTTC. Its protein product is CASSFPGQGVYEQFF.

The CDR3 DNA sequence: TGTGCCAGCAGTGACAGGGCGGGAGCATCAAGTAACCACGAGCAGTACTTC. Residues: CASSDRAGASSNHEQYF. V is TRBV2 and J is TRBJ2-7; 7 bases map to TRBD2. The V and J ends lost 3 bases and 5 bases, in that order; junction bases with no gene match: 16. CDR1 is SNHLY and CDR2 is FYNNEI in the germline V gene. CDR3 length equals 17 residues.

This chain uses TRBV28 with TRBJ2-7; D is undetermined. The germline V gene has CDR1 MDHEN and CDR2 SYDVKM. CDR3 length: 14 residues. Deletions cut 1 base from V and 5 bases from J, with 12 bases between. The CDR3 bases are TGTGCCAGCAGTTTATCCAGCCCCAAGGACGAGCAGTACTTC. Amino acid sequence: CASSLSSPKDEQYF. The full variable domain, in which reference TRBV28 and TRBJ2-7 provide the parts outside the CDR3, is DVKVTQSSRYLVKRTGEKVFLECVQDMDHENMFWYRQDPGLGLRLIYFSYDVKMKEKGDIPEGYSVSREKKERFSLILESASTNQTSMYLCASSLSSPKDEQYFGPGTRLTVT.